What follows are 18 T cell receptor beta chains derived from one specimen sequenced in a study of cytomegalovirus exposure and HLA in healthy donors. PCR amplification relied on 60 Vbeta primers (plus 13 Jbeta primers). The protocol was immunoSEQ multiplex PCR, while the TCRdb copy is restricted to in-frame clones and leaves out a portion. The table shows approximately 55,000 clones, with 65% to 85% occurring only once. Source material: PBMCs. The receptors were gathered from a boy younger than 18 in good health and CMV-seropositive.

This clone has just one count. This sequence joins TRBV29-1 and TRBJ2-7; TRBD1 matches 11 bases. The trim removed 7 bases at V and 4 bases at J, leaving 12 bases unmatched. CDR1 SQVTM and CDR2 ANQGSEA come from the germline V gene. The CDR3 is made up of 15 amino acids. This CDR3 reads CSAGGAGDRGYEQYF. As DNA, the CDR3 is TGCAGCGCTGGGGGGGCTGGGGACAGGGGGTACGAGCAGTACTTC.

This chain connects TRBV25-1 to TRBJ2-7; TRBD2 is a possible D gene (8 bases). Trimming cost V 3 bases and J 7 bases, with 22 bases left between them. Germline V gene lookup returns CDR1 MGHDK and CDR2 SYGVNS. The CDR3 extends over 16 amino acids. The CDR3 coding sequence is TGTGCCAGCAGTGACGTGAGACAGGGCCCGGGGGGGGAGCAGTACTTC. Residues: CASSDVRQGPGGEQYF.

The CDR3 DNA reads as TGTGCCAGCAGCTATGACCGGGGAGATACGCAGTATTTT. Its protein is CASSYDRGDTQYF. The V and J genes are TRBV7-2 and TRBJ2-3, with D possibly TRBD2 on 5 matching bases. The V end lost 4 bases, the J end lost 5 bases, and 10 bases lay between the germline ends. The CDR3 runs 13 residues. Germline-derived CDR1 and CDR2 are SGHTA and FQGNSA.

The J gene is TRBJ1-1, the V gene TRBV6-1; TRBD1 is a possible D gene (5 bases). V shed 6 bases and J shed 6 bases, with 17 bases lying between them. Per germline, CDR1 MNHNS and CDR2 SASEGT. The CDR3 sequence is 14 residues long. The DNA for the CDR3 is TGTGCCAGCAGCCGACAGAGTCCGGAATCTGAAGCTTTCTTT. It yields the protein CASSRQSPESEAFF.

This clone has more than one count but fewer than ten. The CDR3 DNA reads TGTGCCATCGCCAGGGGAGATAATTCACCCCTCCACTTT. Translating gives CAIARGDNSPLHF. The chain carries TRBV10-3 and TRBJ1-6, with D perhaps matching TRBD1 (6 bases). This CDR3 has 13 residues. Germline CDR1 is ENHRY and CDR2 is SYGVKD. V lost 8 bases to trimming and J lost 5 bases, with 10 bases between them.

V usage is TRBV7-3 and J usage is TRBJ2-3, with 12 bases matching TRBD1. V was clipped by 3 bases and J by 6 bases; unmatched bases: 4. Germline lookup yields CDR1 SGHTA and CDR2 FQGTGA. CDR3 length equals 15 residues. CDR3 DNA: TGTGCCAGCAGCTTGGGACAGGGGGCGCGCGATACGCAGTATTTT. Its protein product is CASSLGQGARDTQYF.

This chain links TRBV19 with TRBJ2-3; D may be TRBD2 (6 bases). Between the trimmed V and J ends, which lost 4 bases and 1 base, there was a span of 6 bases. CDR3 length equals 13 residues. Germline lookup yields CDR1 LNHDA and CDR2 SQIVND (reference sequence). Here the CDR3 DNA reads TGTGCCAGTAGTAGGGGGGGCACAGATACGCAGTATTTT. This gives the protein CASSRGGTDTQYF.

The V and J genes are TRBV19 and TRBJ1-6; a weak D match, TRBD1 (5 bases). The CDR3 runs 15 residues. Germline CDR1 and CDR2: LNHDA and SQIVND (reference sequence). The ends were cut back, 9 bases at V and 7 bases at J, with 19 bases in the middle. CDR3 in amino acids: CASGRGEWGNSPLHF. CDR3 nucleotide sequence: TGTGCCAGCGGACGGGGGGAGTGGGGAAATTCACCCCTCCACTTT.

The sample holds a few counts of this clone. V gene TRBV29-1 combines with J gene TRBJ2-7, with TRBD1 as a possible D gene (6 bases). The CDR3 loop spans 11 amino acids. V was trimmed by 7 bases and J by 4 bases, leaving 11 bases between them. Per germline, CDR1 SQVTM and CDR2 ANQGSEA. The CDR3 spells CSGLQGYEQYF. For the CDR3, the DNA is TGCAGCGGACTACAGGGATACGAGCAGTACTTC.

The chain recombines TRBV10-3 with TRBJ1-1; 8 bases match TRBD1. The trim removed 4 bases at V and 5 bases at J, leaving 3 bases unmatched. Germline values: CDR1 ENHRY, CDR2 SYGVKD. There are 13 residues in the CDR3. The CDR3 reads CAISGTGKTEAFF. The CDR3 bases are TGTGCCATCAGTGGGACAGGGAAGACTGAAGCTTTCTTT.

The chain has TRBV15 and TRBJ2-1; D possibly corresponds to TRBD1 (5 bases). Germline CDR1 LNHNV, CDR2 YYDKDF (reference sequence). The V end lost 5 bases, the J end lost 7 bases, and 9 bases lay between the germline ends. CDR3 size: 12 residues. The CDR3 nucleotides read TGTGCCACCAGCCAGGGTCTAAATGAGCAGTTCTTC. Protein product: CATSQGLNEQFF.

The CDR3, as DNA: TGTGTCAGAAGCCCAGGCCTACGGGCCGGCGGGGGTTCTAACTATGGCTACACCTTC. Protein product: CVRSPGLRAGGGSNYGYTF. The genes are TRBV7-5 and TRBJ1-2. TRBV7-5 is listed as a pseudogene. The CDR3 covers 19 residues.

In its sample, this clone was seen once. The genes are TRBV4-1 and TRBJ2-7; 9 nucleotides align to TRBD1. The germline CDR1 and CDR2 sequences are MGHRA and YSYEKL. The CDR3 extends over 15 amino acids. The junction had 7 bases not matched to a gene; V was cut back by 4 bases and J by 3 bases. The CDR3 DNA is TGCGCCAGCAGCCTGGGCGGGACAGGGAGCTACGAGCAGTACTTC. This codes for CASSLGGTGSYEQYF.

The V and J genes are TRBV4-1 and TRBJ2-1; TRBD2 matches at 9 bases. The germline gives CDR1 MGHRA, CDR2 YSYEKL. The CDR3 loop spans 16 amino acids. The J segment lost 7 bases and the V segment lost 3 bases, leaving 10 bases of the junction unmatched. CDR3 loop: CASSHPGGAGGNEQFF. Here the CDR3 DNA reads TGCGCCAGCAGCCACCCGGGGGGAGCGGGGGGAAATGAGCAGTTCTTC.

This clone is a singleton in its sample. Additional DNA sequences in this sample encode the identical CDR3. The V gene is TRBV6-5, the J gene TRBJ2-7; 12 positions agree with TRBD1. Per germline, CDR1 MNHEY and CDR2 SVGAGI. V lost 4 bases to trimming and J lost 7 bases; unmatched junction nucleotides: 11. CDR3 length: 16 amino acids. CDR3 DNA sequence: TGTGCCAGCAGTTCGCGCGGGGACAGGGGGCATCGGGAGCAGTACTTC. Residues: CASSSRGDRGHREQYF.

The chain couples TRBV5-1 to TRBJ2-7; no definite D call. Germline-derived CDR1 and CDR2 are SGHRS and YFSETQ. Trimming shortened V by 7 bases and J by 6 bases, and 8 bases separated the two germline ends. This CDR3 is built from 10 residues. The CDR3 loop reads CASGLPEQYF. The DNA for the CDR3 is TGCGCCAGCGGCCTTCCCGAGCAGTACTTC.

Notes on this clone: Other DNA sequences in this sample translate to the same CDR3. The V and J genes are TRBV4-1 and TRBJ1-2; D is unresolved. The ends were cut back, 2 bases at V and 7 bases at J, with 11 bases in the middle. Germline V lookup: CDR1 MGHRA, CDR2 YSYEKL. The CDR3 has 13 amino acids. The CDR3: CASSQSIAGGYTF. Here the CDR3 DNA reads TGCGCCAGCAGCCAAAGTATCGCGGGTGGCTACACCTTC.

This chain links TRBV27 with TRBJ2-7; D call uncertain. Germline assignment: CDR1 MNHEY and CDR2 SMNVEV (reference sequence). With 2 bases removed from V and 5 bases from J, the gap between germline ends came to 16 bases. The CDR3 is 15 residues long. The CDR3 region is CASSLIAESADEQYF. DNA for the CDR3: TGTGCCAGCAGTTTAATTGCGGAGTCGGCGGACGAGCAGTACTTC.